This T cell receptor (beta chain) is from a study of blood T cell repertoires in COVID-19 (dated by TCRdb to 2018 to 2021). Background on the whole study: Samples from collaborators originated in the United States, Italy and Spain and spanned both the acute and convalescent phases of COVID-19. The material from the prospective study consisted of cDNA or gDNA derived from T cells, B-cell-depleted T cells, or PBMCs. The repertoires were made available in a free public database intended to serve as a resource for research on the immune response to SARS-CoV-2. The sample metadata nearly always contained a de-identified subject ID, COVID-19 status, age in years and sex. Where available, HLA class I and class II types were obtained from metadata supplied by the sample provider rather than from assay-based typing. Subjects who had been exposed to COVID-19, were actively infected with it, or had recovered from it provided the deeply sampled blood TCRbeta repertoires that made up the dataset. Samples came from the ongoing ImmuneRACE study (first 160 participants) plus 1,254 subjects from 6 global collaborators. Overall results and qualifications from the work: The amount of clinical and demographic metadata varied by source and participant and was provided uncurated.

CDR1 and CDR2, per the germline V gene (reference sequence), are LNHNV and YYDKDF. Counted from cysteine to phenylalanine, this CDR3 has 17 amino acids. Only the CDR3 part of the read is kept: 51 bases, read in frame from the first base. V loses 3 bases, J loses 4 bases, and the germline ends lie 18 bases apart. TCRbeta CDR3 regions were amplified from genomic DNA by means of the immunoSEQ Assay, a bias-controlled multiplex PCR. The authors processed their data as follows. Within the assay, amplification of reference gene primers was used to estimate how many nucleated cells each sample contained. To quantify the absolute abundance of each unique TCRbeta CDR3 rearrangement, sequence reads were collapsed and filtered. Productive Simpson clonality was computed per sample as the square root of Simpson's diversity index over productive rearrangements. The clones in this table, taken by TCRdb from immuneACCESS, are in-frame only. Not every clone is retained; where verified, under half of the shortfall comes from an unresolved V gene, and the cause of the rest is unknown. The DNA was the basis for D and trimming; V, J and clone size are from that table. This sample comprises 200,000 to 250,000 clones, roughly 85% of them detected only once. The ten largest make up less than 4% of the sample.

The collaborating institutions used their own protocols to collect whole blood in K2EDTA tubes. Collaborator samples were shipped for TCRbeta analysis as frozen whole blood, isolated PBMCs, or DNA extracted from either sample type. Remarks on this clone: Its specific antigen is unknown. No qualities accompany the bases; no much larger clone lies one base away.

The sequence was obtained from an elderly woman with acute or convalescent COVID-19. Recombination linked TRBV15 to TRBJ1-4; TRBD1 could be the D gene, as 6 bases match. The material sequenced was peripheral blood. In nucleotide form, the sequence is TGTGCCACCAGCAGCATAAAAGGGAGGGGGTTTAATGAAAAACTGTTTTTT. This codes for CATSSIKGRGFNEKLFF.